This T cell receptor (beta chain) was documented in a study of blood T cell repertoires in COVID-19. The overall study: T cells, B-cell-depleted T cells, or PBMCs provided the cDNA or gDNA that served as material.

This CDR3 contains 14 residues. The V gene end was trimmed by 7 bases and the J gene end by 10 bases; junction bases not matched to a gene: 9. Germline CDR1 is MNHEY and CDR2 is SVGAGI. How the authors handled the data: Estimated nucleated cell counts came from reference gene primer amplification. Repertoires were generated with immunoSEQ multiplex PCR, while TCRdb's copy carries only in-frame clones and drops some. Clonal size and the V and J genes are those of that table, whereas D and trimming came from the DNA. The sample has 390,000 or so clones; around 87% are singletons. Sequenced: peripheral blood. The rearrangement joins TRBV6-5 to TRBJ2-1; 11 bases line up with TRBD2. The TCR originated in a woman in her twenties or thirties with COVID-19, enrolled during active disease. The CDR3 loop is CASTPPGTSGEQFF. For the CDR3, the DNA is TGTGCCAGCACTCCCCCCGGGACTAGCGGCGAGCAGTTCTTC.